This T cell receptor beta chain derives from a study of T cells after yellow fever vaccination (dated by TCRdb to 2018 to 2020). In terms of the full investigation: The SMART-Seq v4 Ultra Low Input RNA kit was used to prepare libraries from fractions with low cell numbers. Bulk TCR alpha and beta repertoires were sequenced longitudinally to track T-cell clones before and after primary and booster YFV17D yellow fever vaccination. Two healthy male donors made up the cohort, one aged 18 to 29 years and the other aged 30 to 39 years. Bulk PBMC replicates and cell subsets were isolated from blood drawn at multiple timepoints before and after both primary and secondary immunization.

What the research found in general, with its limitations: Compared with the primary T-cell response, the secondary T-cell response was weaker but faster, peaking on day 5 rather than day 15. The study included only two donors, which limits how far the findings can be generalized. After the booster, most clones that had expanded after primary vaccination were detected again (roughly 95% of CD4 and over 75% of CD8), suggesting broad maintenance of memory. FACS-sorted repertoires could contain abundant contaminating clonotypes from the bulk population, so computational filtering was required. A small share of clonotypes was detected in both CD4 and CD8 compartments, with the overlap likely arising from convergent recombination.

A word on this clonotype: It lacks a known antigen. Base qualities are not at hand, and no much larger clone is one base apart.

The treatment or condition label here, explained by the study, means: live attenuated yellow fever vaccine strain. At each blood-draw timepoint, two biological replicates of bulk PBMCs were obtained. PBMCs were isolated from peripheral blood using a standard Ficoll-Paque protocol. TriZol was used to extract RNA from bulk PBMCs, from CD4 and CD8 fractions, and from dextramer-positive and dextramer-negative fractions. TCR cDNA was synthesized by 5'RACE template switching, which introduced a universal primer site and unique molecular identifiers. Priming of cDNA synthesis was performed from both the TCR alpha and TCR beta constant segments. Two PCR steps were used to amplify libraries, with sample barcodes and sequencing adapters being added in the second step. Libraries were sequenced on Illumina HiSeq 2500 (2x100 bp) or NovaSeq (2x150 bp). In the paper's pipeline: Demultiplexing of reads and collapsing into UMI consensus sequences were performed with MIGEC, and V(D)J alignment was carried out with MiXCR. Using edgeR on replicate PBMC samples, clonotypes were called vaccine-responding if FDR was below 0.01 and the log2 fold change was above 5 up to day 15. Each bulk clonotype received a CD4 or CD8 identity based on whether the sequenced CD4 or CD8 repertoire contained that clonotype at higher abundance. TCRdb redid the processing of the public reads, applying fastp at Q25 and MiXCR, and retained in-frame beta chains. CDR3 protein sequences are deduplicated, and each keeps its most common genes and DNA. The V and J calls and clone size come from TCRdb's table, not from the authors' own analysis. The sample table records 500,000 to 550,000 distinct CDR3 sequences; 21% of these occur just once. Around 16% of the sample lies in the top ten.

Looking up the germline V gene yields CDR1 KGHDR and CDR2 SFDVKD. Cut back by 3 bases and 0 bases, the V and J ends lie 13 bases apart. The CDR3 has 16 amino acids, counting the end cysteine and phenylalanine. Only the CDR3 region is kept as DNA, spanning 48 bases read in frame from base 1. The sequenced sample was PBMCs, obtained 21 days after the first yellow fever vaccination. The clonotype originates from a man younger than 30 who received the YFV17D yellow fever vaccine. The chain was built from TRBV24-1 and TRBJ2-5; perhaps TRBD2 is the D gene, with 6 bases matching. The DNA sequence is as follows: TGTGCCACCAGTGATCCCGAGGGAGGCCACCAAGAGACCCAGTACTTC. Its amino acids are CATSDPEGGHQETQYF.